These 19 T cell receptor beta chains came from one sample sequenced in a study of blood T cell repertoires in COVID-19. Assay: immunoSEQ multiplex PCR; the TCRdb copy retains only in-frame clones and omits some. The sample lists fewer than 130,000 clones, 60% to 80% occurring once. The specimen sequenced was peripheral blood. These TCRs come from a woman older than 75 with active or convalescent COVID-19.

Only a few counts were recorded for this clone. The gene calls are TRBV3-1 (or the pseudogene TRBV3-2) and TRBJ1-4, with D possibly being TRBD1 (5 bases). The V gene's germline CDR1 is LGHDT and CDR2 YNNKEL (reference sequence). The V end was cut by 3 bases, the J end by 2 bases, with 10 bases between. The CDR3 spans 15 residues. The CDR3 spells CASSQLGATNEKLFF. The CDR3 DNA is TGTGCCAGCAGCCAGCTAGGGGCCACTAATGAAAAACTGTTTTTT.

This clone was recorded a few times. The chain links TRBV4-2 to TRBJ2-1, with TRBD2 matching over 11 bases. Trimming cost V 0 bases and J 10 bases; bases outside gene matches: 8. Germline V gene lookup returns CDR1 LGHNA and CDR2 YNFKEQ. This CDR3 comprises 16 residues. CDR3 in amino acids: CASSQDALAGGGEQFF. The CDR3, as DNA: TGTGCCAGCAGCCAAGATGCTCTAGCGGGAGGTGGGGAGCAGTTCTTC.

The rearrangement joins TRBV18 to TRBJ1-5; D possibly corresponds to TRBD1 (5 bases). CDR1 KGHSH and CDR2 LQKENI come from the germline V gene. Trimming cost V 3 bases and J 0 bases, with 9 bases left between them. This CDR3 region has 15 residues. CDR3 coding DNA: TGTGCCAGCTCACCGGCGCAGGGTAGCAATCAGCCCCAGCATTTT. This codes for CASSPAQGSNQPQHF.

This chain uses TRBV5-6 with TRBJ1-6; D is unclear. Trimming took off 2 bases at V and 8 bases at J, with 14 bases between the two ends. CDR3 size: 15 residues. Germline V gene lookup returns CDR1 SGHDT and CDR2 YYEEEE. In DNA, the CDR3 is TGTGCCAGCAGCTTACTTCCGCAGACTTATTCACCCCTCCACTTT. It is translated as CASSLLPQTYSPLHF.

V and J are TRBV7-9 and TRBJ1-1, with TRBD1 matching over 7 bases. Germline CDR1 reads SEHNR; CDR2 reads FQNEAQ (reference sequence). V dropped 5 bases and J dropped 6; count of bases not matched to a gene: 12. The CDR3 runs 15 residues. In nucleotides, the CDR3 is TGTGCCAGCAGCCTTCGCCGAGGGGGCATCGCTGAAGCTTTCTTT. Translated: CASSLRRGGIAEAFF.

This rearrangement joins TRBV5-1 to TRBJ1-6; 7 bases map to TRBD1. Germline CDR1 and CDR2: SGHRS and YFSETQ. The V and J ends lost 0 bases and 8 bases, in that order; junction bases with no gene match: 5. There are 15 residues in the CDR3. CDR3 protein: CASSLEAGGYSPLHF. For the CDR3, the DNA is TGCGCCAGCAGCTTGGAAGCAGGGGGGTATTCACCCCTCCACTTT.

The V and J genes are TRBV19 and TRBJ2-5; 8 nucleotides align to TRBD1. The CDR3 sequence is 12 residues long. In germline, CDR1 is LNHDA, CDR2 SQIVND (reference sequence). The CDR3 bases are TGTAGTCAGGGGGCTAGGGGGGAGACCCAGTACTTC. Translation: CSQGARGETQYF.

The chain combines TRBV5-1 with TRBJ2-3, with 11 bases that match TRBD1. Germline CDR1 reads SGHRS; CDR2 reads YFSETQ. This CDR3 region has 17 residues. Germline trimming cut 4 bases from V and 2 bases from J; bases unmatched to any gene: 9. CDR3 residues: CASSRAGTGGFTDTQYF. Written as DNA, the CDR3 is TGCGCCAGCAGCCGCGCAGGGACAGGGGGTTTCACAGATACGCAGTATTTT.

The chain combines TRBV7-9 with TRBJ2-2; 9 bases are shared with TRBD2. The germline V gene encodes CDR1 SEHNR and CDR2 FQNEAQ (reference sequence). CDR3 size: 18 residues. Germline trimming cut 6 bases from V and 9 bases from J; bases unmatched to any gene: 20. This CDR3 is CASRFPGASGNVVRELFF. Written as DNA, the CDR3 is TGTGCCAGCAGATTCCCGGGTGCTAGCGGGAATGTTGTAAGGGAGCTGTTTTTT.

This chain connects TRBV24-1 to TRBJ2-3; 8 nucleotides match TRBD1. Trimming removed 3 bases from V and 4 bases from J; junction bases left unmatched: 5. Germline V lookup: CDR1 KGHDR, CDR2 SFDVKD. The CDR3 contains 15 residues. In nucleotides, the CDR3 is TGTGCCACCAGTGATCCAGGGGGCTCTGCAGATACGCAGTATTTT. Translating gives CATSDPGGSADTQYF.

This chain links TRBV3-1 (or the pseudogene TRBV3-2) with TRBJ2-1; 7 bases align to TRBD2. Germline loops: CDR1 LGHDT, CDR2 YNNKEL (reference sequence). The CDR3 length is 18 residues. Trimming at V came to 1 base and at J to 6 bases, leaving 15 bases not matched to a gene. CDR3 in amino acids: CASSQASWLAATFNEQFF. CDR3 DNA: TGTGCCAGCAGCCAAGCTTCTTGGCTAGCGGCCACTTTCAATGAGCAGTTCTTC.

This clone was counted once. The CDR3 loop is CAQGLPPYNEQFF. DNA for the CDR3: TGTGCCCAAGGACTACCTCCCTACAATGAGCAGTTCTTC. V is TRBV30 and J is TRBJ2-1, with D perhaps matching TRBD2 (6 bases). From germline, CDR1 is GTSNPN and CDR2 SVGIG (reference sequence). V lost 8 bases and J lost 2, with 13 bases in between. This CDR3 spans 13 amino acids.

Notes on this clone: A junction boundary mismatches the germline segment, possibly from a read error. The CDR3 coding sequence is TGTGCCAGTTCTAACGGGCGGACATCCTCCGAGCAGTACTTC. Its protein is CASSNGRTSSEQYF. V usage is TRBV19 and J usage is TRBJ2-7, with D perhaps TRBD1 (5 bases). The CDR3 runs to 14 residues. Germline CDR1 and CDR2: LNHDA and SQIVND (reference sequence).

V and J are TRBV29-1 and TRBJ2-3; TRBD2 agrees at 7 bases. The V gene end was trimmed by 7 bases and the J gene end by 2 bases; junction bases not matched to a gene: 3. CDR1 and CDR2 from the germline V gene are SQVTM and ANQGSEA. The CDR3 loop spans 12 amino acids. CDR3 sequence (DNA): TGCAGCGCGGGACTAAACACAGATACGCAGTATTTT. This gives the protein CSAGLNTDTQYF.

The genes are TRBV19 and TRBJ2-1; weak D call: TRBD2 (6 bases). Trimming left V 8 bases short and J 3 bases short, with 17 bases between. Germline assignment: CDR1 LNHDA and CDR2 SQIVND (reference sequence). The CDR3 loop spans 15 amino acids. CDR3 coding DNA: TGTGCCAGTGGACGAGAGCGGGTGAACTACAATGAGCAGTTCTTC. This codes for CASGRERVNYNEQFF.

The gene calls are TRBV4-2 and TRBJ2-1, with TRBD2 matching 7 bases. CDR1 and CDR2 (germline): LGHNA, YNFKEQ. The CDR3 has 17 amino acids. J gave up 4 bases and V 0 bases, and 9 bases lay outside the gene matches. This chain's CDR3 is CASSQDALQGLYNEQFF. The CDR3 nucleotides are TGTGCCAGCAGCCAAGATGCTCTTCAGGGACTATACAATGAGCAGTTCTTC.

This chain uses TRBV29-1 with TRBJ1-1; D call uncertain. The CDR3 runs 15 residues. The V end lost 4 bases, the J end lost 1 base, and 16 bases lay between the germline ends. Per germline, CDR1 SQVTM and CDR2 ANQGSEA. CDR3 sequence reads: CSVVGSGFANTEAFF. The CDR3 DNA is TGCAGCGTTGTAGGGTCGGGGTTTGCGAACACTGAAGCTTTCTTT.

Written as DNA, the CDR3 is TGTGCCACCAGTGTTGAAGGGAGCCTACATCGTGCATACAATGAGCAGTTCTTC. Amino acid sequence: CATSVEGSLHRAYNEQFF. This sequence joins TRBV24-1 and TRBJ2-1, with D perhaps matching TRBD2 (5 bases). This CDR3 comprises 18 residues. Trimming left V 5 bases short and J 4 bases short, with 23 bases between. Looked up from germline, CDR1 is KGHDR and CDR2 is SFDVKD.

V is TRBV4-1 and J is TRBJ2-7; TRBD1 agrees at 7 bases. Germline V gene lookup returns CDR1 MGHRA and CDR2 YSYEKL. The J segment lost 3 bases and the V segment lost 0 bases, leaving 8 bases of the junction unmatched. The CDR3 has 16 residues. The DNA of the CDR3 is TGCGCCAGCAGCCAAGATAGCAGGACAGGCCGCTACGAGCAGTACTTC. This translates into CASSQDSRTGRYEQYF.